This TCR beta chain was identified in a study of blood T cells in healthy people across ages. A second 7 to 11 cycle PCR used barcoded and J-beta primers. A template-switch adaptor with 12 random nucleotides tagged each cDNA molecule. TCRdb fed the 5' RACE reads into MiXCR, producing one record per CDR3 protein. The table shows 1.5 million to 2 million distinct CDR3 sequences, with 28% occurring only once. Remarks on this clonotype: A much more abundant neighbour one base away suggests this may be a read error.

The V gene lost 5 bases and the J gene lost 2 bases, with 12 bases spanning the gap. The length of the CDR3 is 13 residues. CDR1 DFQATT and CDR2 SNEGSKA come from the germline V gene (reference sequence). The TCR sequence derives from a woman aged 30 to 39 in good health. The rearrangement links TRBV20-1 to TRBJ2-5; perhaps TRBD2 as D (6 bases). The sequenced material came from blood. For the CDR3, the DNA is TGCAGTGCTCCAAGACGGGGGCAAGAGACCCAGTACTTC. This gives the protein CSAPRRGQETQYF.